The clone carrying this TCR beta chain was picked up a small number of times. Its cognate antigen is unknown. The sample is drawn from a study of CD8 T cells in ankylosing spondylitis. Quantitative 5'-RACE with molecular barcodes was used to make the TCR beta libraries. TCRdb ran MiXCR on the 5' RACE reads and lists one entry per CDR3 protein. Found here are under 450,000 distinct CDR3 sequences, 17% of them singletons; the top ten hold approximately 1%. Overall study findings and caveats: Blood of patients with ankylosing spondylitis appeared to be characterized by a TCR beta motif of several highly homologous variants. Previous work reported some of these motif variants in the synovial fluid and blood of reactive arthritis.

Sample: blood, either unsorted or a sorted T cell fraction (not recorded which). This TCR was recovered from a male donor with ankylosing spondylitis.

CDR3 nucleotides: TGCGCCAGCAGCTTGGGGGACAGGACAGATGAAGCTTTCTTT. Translated: CASSLGDRTDEAFF. The chain couples TRBV5-1 to TRBJ1-1, with 8 bases identical to TRBD1. The CDR3 has 14 residues. CDR1 and CDR2 (germline): SGHRS, YFSETQ. The V gene end was trimmed by 0 bases and the J gene end by 7 bases; junction bases not matched to a gene: 5. The variable domain in full, completed from reference TRBV5-1 and TRBJ1-1, reads KAGVTQTPRYLIKTRGQQVTLSCSPISGHRSVSWYQQTPGQGLQFLFEYFSETQRNKGNFPGRFSGRQFSNSRSEMNVSTLELGDSALYLCASSLGDRTDEAFFGQGTRLTVV.